Below are 4 T cell receptor beta chains sequenced from a single sample in a study of T cell changes during pregnancy in multiple sclerosis. Method: immunoSEQ multiplex PCR; TCRdb's copy keeps in-frame clones and lacks some. Among fewer than 95,000 clones listed, approximately 94% were seen once. Sequenced material: peripheral blood, taken in the third trimester of pregnancy. All receptors come from a female donor with multiple sclerosis, enrolled in a pregnancy study.

This chain links TRBV19 with TRBJ2-1; TRBD2 matches 7 bases. V was pared by 5 bases and J by 4 bases, with 11 bases of the junction left unmatched. This CDR3 spans 16 amino acids. CDR1 and CDR2 (germline): LNHDA, SQIVND (reference sequence). The CDR3 spells CASSFRTSMSYNEQFF. CDR3 coding DNA: TGTGCCAGTAGTTTTCGGACTAGTATGTCTTACAATGAGCAGTTCTTC.

The chain links TRBV5-1 to TRBJ1-3; D not certain. Germline loops: CDR1 SGHRS, CDR2 YFSETQ. The CDR3 sequence is 15 residues long. Trimming left V 0 bases short and J 2 bases short, with 9 bases between. The chain's CDR3 is CASSLGTSPGNTIYF. The CDR3 DNA sequence: TGCGCCAGCAGCTTGGGGACTTCGCCTGGAAACACCATATATTTT.

This CDR3 reads CASSVEVAGGNEQFF. The CDR3 DNA sequence: TGTGCCAGCAGCGTAGAGGTAGCGGGAGGGAATGAGCAGTTCTTC. V gene TRBV9 combines with J gene TRBJ2-1; TRBD2 matches at 11 bases. The junction had 3 bases not matched to a gene; V was cut back by 0 bases and J by 7 bases. The germline gives CDR1 SGDLS, CDR2 YYNGEE. The CDR3 sequence is 15 residues long. The full variable domain, rest sourced from reference TRBV9 and TRBJ2-1, is DSGVTQTPKHLITATGQRVTLRCSPRSGDLSVYWYQQSLDQGLQFLIQYYNGEERAKGNILERFSAQQFPDLHSELNLSSLELGDSALYFCASSVEVAGGNEQFFGPGTRLTVL.

V and J are TRBV10-2 and TRBJ2-7; 14 nucleotides line up with TRBD2. This CDR3 has 15 residues. V shed 7 bases and J 6 bases; nucleotides not matched to a gene: 8. Germline values: CDR1 WSHSY, CDR2 SAAADI. The CDR3 sequence is CASTGTSGSLGEQYF. The CDR3 nucleotides are TGCGCCAGCACCGGGACTAGCGGGAGTCTGGGCGAGCAGTACTTC.